The clone carrying this TCR beta chain was recorded only once. Method: immunoSEQ multiplex PCR; TCRdb's copy keeps in-frame clones and lacks some. Found here are approximately 140,000 clones, more than 85% of them singletons; the top ten hold roughly 4.9%. This sample was included in a study of T cell responses to AZD1222 COVID-19 vaccine. Trimming cost V 6 bases and J 8 bases; bases outside gene matches: 9. This CDR3 spans 13 amino acids. The germline CDR1 and CDR2 sequences are SNHLY and FYNNEI. This sample comprised peripheral blood, obtained on day 0 of AZD1222 vaccination. This receptor was identified in an adult in good health. The chain carries TRBV2 and TRBJ1-2; 7 bases agree with TRBD1. CDR3 in amino acids: CASSDRARGGYTF. The CDR3 nucleotides are TGTGCCAGCAGCGACAGGGCCCGAGGGGGCTACACCTTC.